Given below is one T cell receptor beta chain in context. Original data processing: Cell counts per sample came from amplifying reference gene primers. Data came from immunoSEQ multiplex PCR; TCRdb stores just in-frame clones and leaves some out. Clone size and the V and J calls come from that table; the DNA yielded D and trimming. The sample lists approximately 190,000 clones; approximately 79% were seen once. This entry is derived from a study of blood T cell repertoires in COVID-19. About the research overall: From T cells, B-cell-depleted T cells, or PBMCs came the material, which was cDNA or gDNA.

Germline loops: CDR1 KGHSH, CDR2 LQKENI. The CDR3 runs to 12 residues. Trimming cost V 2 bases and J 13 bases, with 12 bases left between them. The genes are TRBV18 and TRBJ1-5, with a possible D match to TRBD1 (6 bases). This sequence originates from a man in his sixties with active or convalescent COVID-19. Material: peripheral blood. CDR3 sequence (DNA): TGTGCCAGCTCACCAGATGACAGGTCTCAGCATTTT. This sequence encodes CASSPDDRSQHF. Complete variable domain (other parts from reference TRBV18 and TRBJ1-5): NAGVMQNPRHLVRRRGQEARLRCSPMKGHSHVYWYRQLPEEGLKFMVYLQKENIIDESGMPKERFSAEFPKEGPSILRIQQVVRGDSAAYFCASSPDDRSQHFGDGTRLSIL.